This T cell receptor beta chain was found in a study of a mutant IDH1 vaccine in newly diagnosed glioma. Stated time point: week 35, safety follow-up. Each vaccine dose was 300 ug of mutant IDH1 20-mer peptide, with topical imiquimod. CDR3 length equals 15 residues. Germline-derived CDR1 and CDR2 are SNHLY and FYNNEI. Trimming removed 5 bases from V and 0 bases from J, with 11 bases in between. On this clone: Its target is not known.

The protocol was immunoSEQ multiplex PCR, while the TCRdb copy is restricted to in-frame clones and leaves out a portion. Here the sample spans tens of thousands of clones, roughly 80% being singletons. This chain uses TRBV2 with TRBJ1-5; a possible D gene is TRBD1 (6 bases). The TCR originated in a man younger than 35 with glioma. Sequenced material: PBMCs, taken from a glioma patient whose treatment included an IDH1 peptide vaccine. CDR3 sequence (DNA): TGTGCCAGCAGTCGACAGGACAATAGCAATCAGCCCCAGCATTTT. This codes for CASSRQDNSNQPQHF.